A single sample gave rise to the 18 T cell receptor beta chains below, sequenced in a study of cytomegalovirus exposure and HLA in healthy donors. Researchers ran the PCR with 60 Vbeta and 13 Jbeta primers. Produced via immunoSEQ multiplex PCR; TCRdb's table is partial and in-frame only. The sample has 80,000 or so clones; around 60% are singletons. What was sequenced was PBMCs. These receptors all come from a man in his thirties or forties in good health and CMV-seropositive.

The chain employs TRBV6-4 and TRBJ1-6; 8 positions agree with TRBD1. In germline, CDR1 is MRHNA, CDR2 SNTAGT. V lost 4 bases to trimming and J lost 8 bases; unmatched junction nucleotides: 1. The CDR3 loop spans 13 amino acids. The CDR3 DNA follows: TGTGCCAGCAGTGTGGACAGGGATTCACCCCTCCACTTT. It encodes CASSVDRDSPLHF.

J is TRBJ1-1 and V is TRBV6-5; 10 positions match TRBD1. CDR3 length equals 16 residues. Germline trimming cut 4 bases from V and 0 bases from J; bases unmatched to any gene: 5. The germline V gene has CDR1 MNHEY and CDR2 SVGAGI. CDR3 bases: TGTGCCAGCAGTTCCTGGACAGGGGGGGTGAACACTGAAGCTTTCTTT. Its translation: CASSSWTGGVNTEAFF.

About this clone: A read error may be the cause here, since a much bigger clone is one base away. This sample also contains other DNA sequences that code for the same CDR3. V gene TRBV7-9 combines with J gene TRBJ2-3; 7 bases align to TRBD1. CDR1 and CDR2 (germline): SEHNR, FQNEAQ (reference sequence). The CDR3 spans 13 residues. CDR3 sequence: CASRSGQEDTQYF. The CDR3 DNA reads TGTGCCAGCAGATCTGGACAGGAGGATACGCAATATTTT.

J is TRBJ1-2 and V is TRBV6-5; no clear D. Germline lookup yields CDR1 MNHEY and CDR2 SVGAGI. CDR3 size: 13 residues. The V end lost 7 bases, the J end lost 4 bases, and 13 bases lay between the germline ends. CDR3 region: CASNRRGGYGYTF. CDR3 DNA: TGTGCCAGCAACAGACGGGGAGGCTATGGCTACACCTTC.

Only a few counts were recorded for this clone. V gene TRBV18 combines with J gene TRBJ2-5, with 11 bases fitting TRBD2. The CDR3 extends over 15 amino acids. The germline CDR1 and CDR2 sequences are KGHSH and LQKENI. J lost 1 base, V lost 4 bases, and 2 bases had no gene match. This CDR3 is CASSQGLAVQETQYF. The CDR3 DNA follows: TGTGCCAGCTCACAGGGACTAGCGGTCCAAGAGACCCAGTACTTC.

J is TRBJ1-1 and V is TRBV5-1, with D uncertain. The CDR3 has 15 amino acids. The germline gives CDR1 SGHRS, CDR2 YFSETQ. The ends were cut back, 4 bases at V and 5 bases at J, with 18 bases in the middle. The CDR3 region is CASSSLVSQKTEAFF. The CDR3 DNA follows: TGCGCCAGCAGCAGCCTTGTTTCACAGAAAACTGAAGCTTTCTTT.

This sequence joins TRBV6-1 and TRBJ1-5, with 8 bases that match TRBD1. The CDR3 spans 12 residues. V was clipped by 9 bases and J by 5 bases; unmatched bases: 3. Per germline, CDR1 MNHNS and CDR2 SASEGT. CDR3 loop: CARQGEHQPQHF. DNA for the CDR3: TGTGCCAGACAGGGGGAACATCAGCCCCAGCATTTT.

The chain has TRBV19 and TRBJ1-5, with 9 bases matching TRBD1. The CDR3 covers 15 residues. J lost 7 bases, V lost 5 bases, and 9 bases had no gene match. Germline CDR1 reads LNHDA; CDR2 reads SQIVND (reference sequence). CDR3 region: CASSLPRDRDQPQHF. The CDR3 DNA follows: TGTGCCAGTAGTCTGCCCCGGGACAGGGACCAGCCCCAGCATTTT. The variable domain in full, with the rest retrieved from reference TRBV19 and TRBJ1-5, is DGGITQSPKYLFRKEGQNVTLSCEQNLNHDAMYWYRQDPGQGLRLIYYSQIVNDFQKGDIAEGYSVSREKKESFPLTVTSAQKNPTAFYLCASSLPRDRDQPQHFGDGTRLSIL.

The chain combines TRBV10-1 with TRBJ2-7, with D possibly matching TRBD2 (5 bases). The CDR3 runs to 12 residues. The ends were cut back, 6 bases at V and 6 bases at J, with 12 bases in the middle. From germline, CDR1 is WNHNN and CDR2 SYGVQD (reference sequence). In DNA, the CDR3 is TGCGCCAGCAGCGCTCCGGGATTCGAGCAGTACTTC. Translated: CASSAPGFEQYF.

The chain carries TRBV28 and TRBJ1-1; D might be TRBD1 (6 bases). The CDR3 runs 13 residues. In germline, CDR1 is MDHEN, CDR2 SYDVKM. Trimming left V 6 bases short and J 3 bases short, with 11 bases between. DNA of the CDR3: TGTGCCAGCAGCCGATACAGGGACACTGAAGCTTTCTTT. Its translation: CASSRYRDTEAFF.

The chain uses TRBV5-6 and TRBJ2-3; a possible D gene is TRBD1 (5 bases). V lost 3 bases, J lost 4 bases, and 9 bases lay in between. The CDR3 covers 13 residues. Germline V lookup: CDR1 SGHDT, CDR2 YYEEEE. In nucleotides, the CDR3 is TGTGCCAGCAGCTCGAGACAGCCAGATACGCAGTATTTT. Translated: CASSSRQPDTQYF.

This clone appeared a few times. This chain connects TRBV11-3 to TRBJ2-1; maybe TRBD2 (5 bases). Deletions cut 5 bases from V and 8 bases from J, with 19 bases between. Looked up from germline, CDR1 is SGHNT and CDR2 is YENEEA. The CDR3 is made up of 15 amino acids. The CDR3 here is CASSPADWSDDEQFF. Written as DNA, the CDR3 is TGTGCCAGCAGCCCAGCGGACTGGTCTGACGATGAGCAGTTCTTC.

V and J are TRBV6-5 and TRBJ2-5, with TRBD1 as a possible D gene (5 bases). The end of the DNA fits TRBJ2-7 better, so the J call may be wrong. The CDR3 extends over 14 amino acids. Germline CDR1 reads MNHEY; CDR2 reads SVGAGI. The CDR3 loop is CASRRQPLSYEQYF. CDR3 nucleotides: TGTGCCAGCAGAAGACAGCCCTTATCCTACGAGCAGTACTTC.

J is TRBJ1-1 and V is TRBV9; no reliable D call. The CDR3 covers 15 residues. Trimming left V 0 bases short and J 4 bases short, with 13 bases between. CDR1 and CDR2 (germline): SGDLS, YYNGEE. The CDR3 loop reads CASSVEAGLATEAFF. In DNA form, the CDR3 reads TGTGCCAGCAGCGTAGAGGCTGGACTAGCCACTGAAGCTTTCTTT. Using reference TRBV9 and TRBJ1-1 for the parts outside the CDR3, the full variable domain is DSGVTQTPKHLITATGQRVTLRCSPRSGDLSVYWYQQSLDQGLQFLIQYYNGEERAKGNILERFSAQQFPDLHSELNLSSLELGDSALYFCASSVEAGLATEAFFGQGTRLTVV.

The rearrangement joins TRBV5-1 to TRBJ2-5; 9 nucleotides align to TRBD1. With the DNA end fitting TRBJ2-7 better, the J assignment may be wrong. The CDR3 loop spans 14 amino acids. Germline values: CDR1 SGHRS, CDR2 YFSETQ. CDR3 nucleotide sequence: TGCGCCAGCAGCTGGGGACAGGGCCGTTACGAGCAGTACTTC. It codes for CASSWGQGRYEQYF.

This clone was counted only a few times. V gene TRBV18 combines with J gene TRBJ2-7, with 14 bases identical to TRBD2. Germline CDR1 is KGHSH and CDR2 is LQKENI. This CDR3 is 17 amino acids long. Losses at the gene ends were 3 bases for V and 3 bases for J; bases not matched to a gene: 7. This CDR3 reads CASSPQTSGRGGYEQYF. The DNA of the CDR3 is TGTGCCAGCTCACCCCAGACTAGCGGGAGGGGAGGCTACGAGCAGTACTTC.

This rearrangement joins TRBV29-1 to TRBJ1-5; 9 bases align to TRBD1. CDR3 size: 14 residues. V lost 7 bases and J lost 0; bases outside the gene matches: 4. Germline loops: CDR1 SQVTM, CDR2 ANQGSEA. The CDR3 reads CSAGTGNSNQPQHF. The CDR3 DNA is TGCAGCGCTGGGACAGGGAATAGCAATCAGCCCCAGCATTTT.

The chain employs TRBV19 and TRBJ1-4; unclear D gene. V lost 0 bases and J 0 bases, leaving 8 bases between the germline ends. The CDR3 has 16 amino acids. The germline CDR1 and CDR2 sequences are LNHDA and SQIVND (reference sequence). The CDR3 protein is CASSIDMSSTNEKLFF. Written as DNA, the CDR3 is TGTGCCAGTAGTATAGATATGTCCTCAACTAATGAAAAACTGTTTTTT.